Detailed here is one T cell receptor (beta chain). The antigen remains undetermined. Time point denoted: pre-sensitization, week 0. Treatment reported: therapeutic diphenylcyclopropenone sensitization with weekly scalp DPC. This record comes from a study of human T cells and chemical hapten exposure. Overall study context: Skin on the upper inner arm, approximately 2 cm by approximately 2 cm in size, was sensitized with 2% DPC. Application of 0.01% DPC to the upper back was done by patch test, with a reading at 6 days. Study results and limitations: Significantly more large CDR3 similarity clusters were formed by expanded TCRs than by controls.

The library put unique molecular identifiers onto individual cDNA molecules. TCRdb re-derived calls from the RACE reads in MiXCR, one entry per CDR3 protein. The sample lists about 260,000 distinct CDR3 sequences; about 9% were seen once. The specimen comprised whole blood, sampled in connection with sensitization to the hapten diphenylcyclopropenone (DPC). This TCR derives from a woman in her forties with alopecia areata. Some clones in this sample may be carry-over from other donors' samples.

CDR3 nucleotide sequence: TGTGCCAGCAGCTTAAACAGGGTCGCGAACACCGGGGAGCTGTTTTTT. Translating it yields CASSLNRVANTGELFF. The genes are TRBV7-3 and TRBJ2-2, with TRBD1 as a possible D gene (6 bases). V lost 1 base and J lost 0, with 9 bases in between. Germline CDR1 and CDR2: SGHTA and FQGTGA. The CDR3 sequence is 16 residues long.